The 32 T cell receptor beta chains reported below all come from one sample, sequenced in a study of blood T cell repertoires in COVID-19. Clones were read by immunoSEQ multiplex PCR, and TCRdb kept only the in-frame ones, dropping some. The sample carries 70,000 to 90,000 clones, 70% to 90% recorded once. Source material: peripheral blood. The receptors were sampled from a man aged 50 to 59 with COVID-19, enrolled during active disease.

CDR3 amino acids: CARGLYSPYSPLHF. The CDR3 bases are TGTGCCAGGGGGCTGTACTCACCTTATTCACCCCTCCACTTT. The V gene is TRBV28, the J gene TRBJ1-6; D possibly corresponds to TRBD1 (5 bases). V shed 9 bases and J shed 8 bases, with 17 bases lying between them. CDR1 is MDHEN, CDR2 SYDVKM, per germline. The CDR3 consists of 14 residues.

This clone appeared once. The chain uses TRBV20-1 and TRBJ2-5; no reliable D call. V was pared by 4 bases and J by 2 bases, with 5 bases between. CDR1 is DFQATT, CDR2 SNEGSKA, per germline (reference sequence). The CDR3 runs 11 residues. CDR3 sequence: CSANRQETQYF. The CDR3 bases are TGCAGTGCTAACAGACAAGAGACCCAGTACTTC.

This clone was seen only a few times. The CDR3 here is CAWSVKGDQPQHF. The DNA for the CDR3 is TGTGCCTGGAGTGTTAAAGGGGATCAGCCCCAGCATTTT. The chain combines TRBV30 with TRBJ1-5; tentatively, D is TRBD1 (5 bases). CDR1 is GTSNPN, CDR2 SVGIG, per germline (reference sequence). The CDR3 sequence is 13 residues long. With 0 bases removed from V and 5 bases from J, the gap between germline ends came to 8 bases.

The chain recombines TRBV30 with TRBJ1-1, with D unresolved. V lost 3 bases, J lost 2 bases, and 13 bases lay in between. Germline-derived CDR1 and CDR2 are GTSNPN and SVGIG (reference sequence). The CDR3 totals 14 residues. The CDR3 is CAWRRGGLNTEAFF. CDR3 nucleotides: TGTGCCTGGAGACGCGGCGGACTTAACACTGAAGCTTTCTTT.

The V and J genes are TRBV6-1 and TRBJ1-2; D unresolved. The CDR3 has 14 amino acids. Trimming pared 0 bases from V and 7 bases from J, leaving 12 bases between. CDR1 is MNHNS, CDR2 SASEGT, per germline. The CDR3 nucleotides are TGTGCCAGCAGTGAAGCGCTGGGGAGAGGTGGCTACACCTTC. As protein: CASSEALGRGGYTF.

The gene calls are TRBV11-3 and TRBJ2-1; tentative D call: TRBD1 (6 bases). CDR1 is SGHNT, CDR2 YENEEA, per germline. The CDR3 length is 14 residues. V shed 3 bases and J shed 3 bases, with 9 bases lying between them. The CDR3 DNA is TGTGCCAGCAGCTTGACAGGTAACTACAATGAGCAGTTCTTC. Translating it yields CASSLTGNYNEQFF.

This clone was seen only once. The J gene is TRBJ2-5, the V gene TRBV11-2; 11 bases fit TRBD2. Looked up from germline, CDR1 is SGHAT and CDR2 is FQNNGV. This CDR3 spans 15 amino acids. The trim removed 1 base at V and 7 bases at J, leaving 5 bases unmatched. CDR3 nucleotides: TGTGCCAGCAGCTTAGTAGCGGGAGGGTCGGGGACCCAGTACTTC. This encodes CASSLVAGGSGTQYF.

The chain combines TRBV5-8 with TRBJ1-6; D unresolved. Germline V gene sequence: CDR1 SGHTS, CDR2 YDEGEE. The V end lost 1 base, the J end lost 1 base, and 9 bases lay between the germline ends. CDR3 length equals 16 residues. Here the CDR3 reads CASSLLPGSYNSPLHF. CDR3 DNA sequence: TGTGCCAGCAGCTTGCTGCCAGGATCCTATAATTCACCCCTCCACTTT.

This clone was seen once. The chain couples TRBV2 to TRBJ1-5, with TRBD1 matching over 7 bases. V was pared by 5 bases and J by 4 bases, with 5 bases of the junction left unmatched. CDR1 and CDR2 from the germline V gene are SNHLY and FYNNEI. This CDR3 contains 14 residues. The CDR3 region is CASSRQGSNQPQHF. The DNA for the CDR3 is TGTGCCAGCAGTCGACAGGGCTCTAATCAGCCCCAGCATTTT. Full variable domain (outside the CDR3, taken from reference TRBV2 and TRBJ1-5): EPEVTQTPSHQVTQMGQEVILRCVPISNHLYFYWYRQILGQKVEFLVSFYNNEISEKSEIFDDQFSVERPDGSNFTLKIRSTKLEDSAMYFCASSRQGSNQPQHFGDGTRLSIL.

This chain links TRBV9 with TRBJ1-6; 7 bases fit TRBD1. The germline CDR1 and CDR2 sequences are SGDLS and YYNGEE. The trim removed 4 bases at V and 4 bases at J, leaving 5 bases unmatched. There are 15 residues in the CDR3. The CDR3 protein is CASSLRTGYNSPLHF. CDR3 bases: TGTGCCAGCAGCCTCCGGACAGGTTATAATTCACCCCTCCACTTT.

This chain joins TRBV6-5 and TRBJ2-7, with unresolved D. This CDR3 is built from 11 residues. Trimming took off 5 bases at V and 3 bases at J, with 5 bases between the two ends. Germline loops: CDR1 MNHEY, CDR2 SVGAGI. The CDR3 loop is CASSNRYEQYF. In DNA form, the CDR3 reads TGTGCCAGCAGTAATCGCTACGAGCAGTACTTC.

V gene TRBV27 combines with J gene TRBJ1-2; 9 bases match TRBD1. Germline V lookup: CDR1 MNHEY, CDR2 SMNVEV (reference sequence). Losses at the gene ends were 5 bases for V and 11 bases for J; bases not matched to a gene: 18. This CDR3 is 16 amino acids long. The CDR3 here is CASSRGQGLDAGFYTF. The CDR3 DNA is TGTGCCAGCAGTAGAGGACAGGGGTTAGATGCCGGGTTTTACACCTTC.

The chain joins TRBV5-1 to TRBJ2-7, with 10 bases identical to TRBD2. V lost 3 bases, J lost 0 bases, and 12 bases stayed unmatched. Germline CDR1 reads SGHRS; CDR2 reads YFSETQ. The CDR3 loop spans 18 amino acids. The CDR3 region is CASSSGLPLAGASYEQYF. In DNA form, the CDR3 reads TGCGCCAGCAGCTCCGGCCTCCCTCTAGCGGGGGCCTCCTACGAGCAGTACTTC.

V is TRBV6-5 and J is TRBJ2-2; perhaps TRBD2 as D (5 bases). Germline CDR1 is MNHEY and CDR2 is SVGAGI. The CDR3 runs 14 residues. Between the trimmed V and J ends, which lost 8 bases and 3 bases, there was a span of 13 bases. Written as DNA, the CDR3 is TGTGCCAGCGGAGGTAGCCGTCACACCGGGGAGCTGTTTTTT. It encodes CASGGSRHTGELFF.

The rearrangement joins TRBV6-5 to TRBJ2-3; TRBD2 matches 10 bases. J lost 2 bases, V lost 2 bases, and 1 base had no gene match. Looked up from germline, CDR1 is MNHEY and CDR2 is SVGAGI. CDR3 size: 15 residues. The DNA of the CDR3 is TGTGCCAGCAGTTACGGGACTAGCGACACAGATACGCAGTATTTT. It yields the protein CASSYGTSDTDTQYF.

The chain is built from TRBV10-3 and TRBJ2-7; 7 nucleotides match TRBD2. The junction had 12 bases not matched to a gene; V was cut back by 4 bases and J by 6 bases. Germline CDR1 ENHRY, CDR2 SYGVKD. The CDR3 is 15 residues long. The CDR3: CAISVGTSETSEQYF. CDR3 sequence (DNA): TGTGCCATCAGTGTTGGAACTAGCGAAACCTCCGAGCAGTACTTC.

The chain is built from TRBV2 and TRBJ1-1, with D uncertain. The ends were cut back, 3 bases at V and 3 bases at J, with 8 bases in the middle. The germline V gene has CDR1 SNHLY and CDR2 FYNNEI. The CDR3 is 13 residues long. For the CDR3, the DNA is TGTGCCAGCAGTGACACTGGGCACACTGAAGCTTTCTTT. Its translation is CASSDTGHTEAFF.

This clone was seen a handful of times. This rearrangement joins TRBV21-1 to TRBJ2-5; the table's TRBD2 call for D was not verified on the DNA. TRBV21-1 is a pseudogene locus. This CDR3 has 9 residues. The CDR3 region is CASSPFQYF. Here the CDR3 DNA reads TGTGCCAGCAGCCCCTTCCAGTACTTC.

This rearrangement joins TRBV19 to TRBJ1-1, with 7 bases identical to TRBD1. The CDR3 loop spans 18 amino acids. V gave up 4 bases and J gave up 0 bases; unmatched junction bases: 14. CDR1 and CDR2 from the germline V gene are LNHDA and SQIVND (reference sequence). CDR3 DNA sequence: TGTGCCAGTAGTAGGGGCACAGGGGACGGTGAGATGAACACTGAAGCTTTCTTT. It is translated as CASSRGTGDGEMNTEAFF. Using reference TRBV19 and TRBJ1-1 for the parts outside the CDR3, the full variable domain is DGGITQSPKYLFRKEGQNVTLSCEQNLNHDAMYWYRQDPGQGLRLIYYSQIVNDFQKGDIAEGYSVSREKKESFPLTVTSAQKNPTAFYLCASSRGTGDGEMNTEAFFGQGTRLTVV.

The chain joins TRBV28 to TRBJ1-5, with 9 positions matching TRBD1. Per germline, CDR1 MDHEN and CDR2 SYDVKM. V shed 3 bases and J 6 bases; nucleotides not matched to a gene: 12. The CDR3 runs to 17 residues. CDR3 sequence reads: CASSFPMGGTGIQPQHF. In DNA, the CDR3 is TGTGCCAGCAGTTTCCCCATGGGAGGGACAGGGATTCAGCCCCAGCATTTT. The full variable domain, in which reference TRBV28 and TRBJ1-5 provide the parts outside the CDR3, is DVKVTQSSRYLVKRTGEKVFLECVQDMDHENMFWYRQDPGLGLRLIYFSYDVKMKEKGDIPEGYSVSREKKERFSLILESASTNQTSMYLCASSFPMGGTGIQPQHFGDGTRLSIL.

This clone was picked up a small number of times. The J gene is TRBJ2-3, the V gene TRBV27; 11 nucleotides line up with TRBD2. CDR3 length: 15 amino acids. The trim removed 5 bases at V and 6 bases at J, leaving 7 bases unmatched. In germline, CDR1 is MNHEY, CDR2 SMNVEV (reference sequence). The CDR3 DNA is TGTGCCAGCAGTCGGACTAGCGGGTTAAGGGATACGCAGTATTTT. Residues: CASSRTSGLRDTQYF.

The chain employs TRBV6-4 and TRBJ2-7; the D gene is possibly TRBD2 (5 bases). V was pared by 8 bases and J by 0 bases, with 14 bases between. The CDR3 covers 14 residues. CDR1 is MRHNA and CDR2 is SNTAGT in the germline V gene. CDR3 nucleotides: TGTGCCAGCCCTCTTAGCGAGAGCTCCTACGAGCAGTACTTC. Translated, it gives CASPLSESSYEQYF.

The table lists this clone with a count of one. V is TRBV6-6 and J is TRBJ2-1; 9 positions match TRBD1. Germline trimming cut 5 bases from V and 6 bases from J; bases unmatched to any gene: 5. In germline, CDR1 is MNHNY, CDR2 SVGAGI (reference sequence). The CDR3 has 14 amino acids. CDR3 in DNA: TGTGCCAGCAGTGCCGGGACAGGGCGCAATGAGCAGTTCTTC. It is translated as CASSAGTGRNEQFF.

This sequence joins TRBV28 and TRBJ1-5; D is perhaps TRBD1 (5 bases). Per the germline V gene, CDR1 is MDHEN and CDR2 is SYDVKM. The length of the CDR3 is 15 residues. V was shortened by 1 base and J by 2 bases, with 9 bases between the two germline ends. For the CDR3, the DNA is TGTGCCAGCAGTTTATACAGGCCGGGCAATCAGCCCCAGCATTTT. Amino acid sequence: CASSLYRPGNQPQHF. Combining the CDR3 with reference TRBV28 and TRBJ1-5 gives the whole variable domain DVKVTQSSRYLVKRTGEKVFLECVQDMDHENMFWYRQDPGLGLRLIYFSYDVKMKEKGDIPEGYSVSREKKERFSLILESASTNQTSMYLCASSLYRPGNQPQHFGDGTRLSIL.

The V call is TRBV21-1, the J call TRBJ2-2; no DNA check was done on the table's D call, TRBD1. TRBV21-1 constitutes a pseudogene. CDR3 length equals 18 residues. The CDR3 spells CASSKVVRCRGNTGELFF. CDR3 in DNA: TGTGCCAGCAGCAAAGTAGTAAGGTGCAGGGGGAACACCGGGGAGCTGTTTTTT.

This clone was observed a single time. The V call is TRBV7-9, the J call TRBJ2-5; TRBD2 matches 14 bases. J was trimmed by 5 bases and V by 3 bases; bases with no gene match: 5. This CDR3 contains 16 residues. The germline V gene has CDR1 SEHNR and CDR2 FQNEAQ (reference sequence). The CDR3 loop reads CASSFSTSGRGETQYF. CDR3 coding DNA: TGTGCCAGCAGCTTTTCGACTAGCGGGAGGGGGGAGACCCAGTACTTC.

The chain employs TRBV21-1 and TRBJ2-1; the table's D gene call, TRBD2, was not cross checked with the DNA. TRBV21-1 is a listed pseudogene. CDR3 length equals 18 residues. The CDR3 region is CASSTGTSGRALDNEQFF. The CDR3 DNA follows: TGTGCCAGCAGCACCGGGACTAGCGGGAGGGCCCTGGACAATGAGCAGTTCTTC.

The chain couples TRBV7-3 to TRBJ1-1; maybe TRBD1 (6 bases). The CDR3 runs 13 residues. V was clipped by 5 bases and J by 1 base, with 8 bases between them. Germline V lookup: CDR1 SGHTA, CDR2 FQGTGA. In nucleotides, the CDR3 is TGTGCCAGCAGCCAGGGGAGGAACACTGAAGCTTTCTTT. This sequence encodes CASSQGRNTEAFF.

The J gene is TRBJ2-1, the V gene TRBV7-9; 8 bases map to TRBD2. Germline V gene lookup returns CDR1 SEHNR and CDR2 FQNEAQ (reference sequence). CDR3 size: 15 residues. Trimming removed 5 bases from V and 3 bases from J; junction bases left unmatched: 6. DNA of the CDR3: TGTGCCAGCAGCCCAGGCGGGAGGTACTACAATGAGCAGTTCTTC. The encoded protein is CASSPGGRYYNEQFF.

This clone was seen only once. This chain joins TRBV11-1 and TRBJ2-7; 10 bases match TRBD2. CDR1 and CDR2 (germline): SGHAT, FQDESV (reference sequence). This CDR3 is 14 amino acids long. V lost 6 bases and J lost 4; bases outside the gene matches: 6. The DNA for the CDR3 is TGTGCCAGCAGGCCCACTAGCGGGGAATACGAGCAGTACTTC. This gives the protein CASRPTSGEYEQYF.

The chain joins TRBV9 to TRBJ2-3, with TRBD1 matching 12 bases. The CDR3 length is 15 residues. Germline-derived CDR1 and CDR2 are SGDLS and YYNGEE. V lost 3 bases and J lost 4; bases outside the gene matches: 3. CDR3 sequence (DNA): TGTGCCAGCAGCGCGGGACAGGGGGCGGCAGATACGCAGTATTTT. It codes for CASSAGQGAADTQYF.

The chain couples TRBV3-1 (or the pseudogene TRBV3-2) to TRBJ1-5, with 9 bases identical to TRBD1. The trim removed 4 bases at V and 1 base at J, leaving 2 bases unmatched. This CDR3 is 15 amino acids long. CDR1 and CDR2 from the germline V gene are LGHDT and YNNKEL (reference sequence). CDR3 protein: CASSLGTGSNQPQHF. Written as DNA, the CDR3 is TGTGCCAGCAGCCTCGGGACAGGGAGCAATCAGCCCCAGCATTTT.